These 3 T cell receptor beta chains originate from one sample sequenced in a study of post-analysis software for immune sequencing data. Findings of the study overall: Compared with controls, patients had more of five TRBV segments, including TRBV5-6, TRBV5-1 and TRBV20-1.

The authors incorporated unique molecular identifiers into the TCR beta cDNA libraries. MiXCR was run by TCRdb on the PCR reads, yielding one entry per CDR3 protein. The table lists 750,000 to 950,000 distinct CDR3 sequences, around 53% of them singletons. These receptors lack a known antigen. The sequenced sample consisted of blood. These receptors came from a girl aged 10 to 17 with multiple sclerosis.

The chain is built from TRBV20-1 and TRBJ2-5; the D gene is possibly TRBD1 (6 bases). The CDR3 is 14 amino acids. Deletions cut 3 bases from V and 2 bases from J, with 13 bases between. Germline V gives CDR1 DFQATT, CDR2 SNEGSKA (reference sequence). CDR3 nucleotides: TGCAGTGCTAGTAGGGGGAAGTTACAAGAGACCCAGTACTTC. This translates into CSASRGKLQETQYF.

This clonotype was recorded a few times. The chain links TRBV12-3 or TRBV12-4 to TRBJ2-7, with 10 bases fitting TRBD2. Losses at the gene ends were 2 bases for V and 5 bases for J; bases not matched to a gene: 12. The CDR3 covers 17 residues. The CDR3 spells CASSLIRASGSGHEQYF. CDR3 coding DNA: TGTGCCAGCAGTTTAATCAGGGCTAGCGGGAGCGGCCACGAGCAGTACTTC.

The V gene is TRBV7-2, the J gene TRBJ2-7; D is perhaps TRBD2 (6 bases). Germline V gives CDR1 SGHTA, CDR2 FQGNSA. The CDR3 loop spans 16 amino acids. The V and J ends lost 3 bases and 2 bases respectively, with 17 bases between them. Here the CDR3 reads CASSFGGLANTYEQYF. DNA for the CDR3: TGTGCCAGCAGCTTTGGCGGGCTAGCGAACACCTACGAGCAGTACTTC. The whole variable domain, remainder taken from reference TRBV7-2 and TRBJ2-7, is GAGVSQSPSNKVTEKGKDVELRCDPISGHTALYWYRQSLGQGLEFLIYFQGNSAPDKSGLPSDRFSAERTGGSVSTLTIQRTQQEDSAVYLCASSFGGLANTYEQYFGPGTRLTVT.